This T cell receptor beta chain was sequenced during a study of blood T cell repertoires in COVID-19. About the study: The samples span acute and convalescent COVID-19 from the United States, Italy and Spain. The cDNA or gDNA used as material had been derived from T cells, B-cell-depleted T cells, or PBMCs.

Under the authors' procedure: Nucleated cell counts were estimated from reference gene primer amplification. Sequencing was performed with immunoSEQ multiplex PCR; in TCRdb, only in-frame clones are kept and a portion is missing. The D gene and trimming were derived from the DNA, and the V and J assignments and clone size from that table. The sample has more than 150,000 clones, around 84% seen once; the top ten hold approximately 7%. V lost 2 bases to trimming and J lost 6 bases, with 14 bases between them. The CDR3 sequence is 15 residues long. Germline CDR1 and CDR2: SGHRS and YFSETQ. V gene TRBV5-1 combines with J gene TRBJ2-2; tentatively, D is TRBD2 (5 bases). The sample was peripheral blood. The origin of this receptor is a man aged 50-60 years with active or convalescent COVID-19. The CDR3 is CASSFGSREAGELFF. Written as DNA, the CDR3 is TGCGCCAGCAGCTTTGGTAGTCGGGAAGCCGGGGAGCTGTTTTTT.